This entry describes one T cell receptor (beta chain). The data stem from a study of blood T cell repertoires in COVID-19. Study at large: Italy, Spain and the United States were the sources of the convalescent and acute COVID-19 samples. Sample material is recorded as cDNA or gDNA derived from T cells, B-cell-depleted T cells, or PBMCs.

Trimming left V 4 bases short and J 5 bases short, with 12 bases between. The CDR3 contains 13 residues. CDR1 is SGHDT and CDR2 is YYEEEE in the germline V gene. Per the original data handling: Reference gene primer amplification gave nucleated cell count estimates. Produced via immunoSEQ multiplex PCR; TCRdb's table is partial and in-frame only. V and J calls and clone size are given by that table; D and trimming were obtained from the DNA. The table shows roughly 170,000 clones, with about 88% occurring only once. The material sequenced was peripheral blood. The gene calls are TRBV5-6 and TRBJ1-1; perhaps TRBD1 as D (5 bases). The receptor's source is a man between 60 and 75 years old with acute or convalescent COVID-19. In nucleotides, the CDR3 is TGTGCCAGCAGCCCGGGGACTCTTACTGAAGCTTTCTTT. It specifies CASSPGTLTEAFF. The full variable domain, with the rest looked up from reference TRBV5-6 and TRBJ1-1, is DAGVTQSPTHLIKTRGQQVTLRCSPKSGHDTVSWYQQALGQGPQFIFQYYEEEERQRGNFPDRFSGHQFPNYSSELNVNALLLGDSALYLCASSPGTLTEAFFGQGTRLTVV.